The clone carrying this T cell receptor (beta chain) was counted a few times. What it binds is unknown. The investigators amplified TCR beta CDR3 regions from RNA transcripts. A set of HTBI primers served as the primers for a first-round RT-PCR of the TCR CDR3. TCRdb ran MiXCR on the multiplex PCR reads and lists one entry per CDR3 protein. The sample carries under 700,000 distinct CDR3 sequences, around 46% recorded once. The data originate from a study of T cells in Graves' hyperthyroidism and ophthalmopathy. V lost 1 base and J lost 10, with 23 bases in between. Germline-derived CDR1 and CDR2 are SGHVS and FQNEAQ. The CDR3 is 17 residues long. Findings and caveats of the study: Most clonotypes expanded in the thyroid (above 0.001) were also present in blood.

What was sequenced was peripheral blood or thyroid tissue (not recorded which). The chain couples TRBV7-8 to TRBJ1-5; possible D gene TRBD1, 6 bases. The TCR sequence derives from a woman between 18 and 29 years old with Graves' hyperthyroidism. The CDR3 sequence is CASSLVGFLGAAGPQHF. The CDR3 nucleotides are TGTGCCAGCAGCTTAGTGGGGTTTTTGGGGGCCGCTGGTCCCCAGCATTTT.